This entry features one TCR beta chain sequence. What it recognizes is unknown. The same CDR3 is also encoded by other DNA sequences in this sample. The protocol was immunoSEQ multiplex PCR, while the TCRdb copy is restricted to in-frame clones and leaves out a portion. The data show tens of thousands of clones, about 90% seen once. These data are taken from a study of OX40 agonist ivuxolimab in advanced cancers. Findings of the study overall: Expanded clones tended on average to be more numerous among CD8+ T cells than CD4+.

Germline-derived CDR1 and CDR2 are SGHTA and FQGNSA. The CDR3 is made up of 11 amino acids. Trimming removed 5 bases from V and 2 bases from J, with 3 bases in between. The origin of this receptor is an adult with an advanced solid tumor such as melanoma, head and neck, liver or kidney cancer. This chain uses TRBV7-2 with TRBJ1-2; unclear D gene. Sequenced material: CD4+ or CD8+ T cells sorted from blood, taken in a trial of the OX40 agonist ivuxolimab. CDR3 sequence: CASSANYGYTF. DNA for the CDR3: TGTGCCAGCAGCGCCAACTATGGCTACACCTTC.